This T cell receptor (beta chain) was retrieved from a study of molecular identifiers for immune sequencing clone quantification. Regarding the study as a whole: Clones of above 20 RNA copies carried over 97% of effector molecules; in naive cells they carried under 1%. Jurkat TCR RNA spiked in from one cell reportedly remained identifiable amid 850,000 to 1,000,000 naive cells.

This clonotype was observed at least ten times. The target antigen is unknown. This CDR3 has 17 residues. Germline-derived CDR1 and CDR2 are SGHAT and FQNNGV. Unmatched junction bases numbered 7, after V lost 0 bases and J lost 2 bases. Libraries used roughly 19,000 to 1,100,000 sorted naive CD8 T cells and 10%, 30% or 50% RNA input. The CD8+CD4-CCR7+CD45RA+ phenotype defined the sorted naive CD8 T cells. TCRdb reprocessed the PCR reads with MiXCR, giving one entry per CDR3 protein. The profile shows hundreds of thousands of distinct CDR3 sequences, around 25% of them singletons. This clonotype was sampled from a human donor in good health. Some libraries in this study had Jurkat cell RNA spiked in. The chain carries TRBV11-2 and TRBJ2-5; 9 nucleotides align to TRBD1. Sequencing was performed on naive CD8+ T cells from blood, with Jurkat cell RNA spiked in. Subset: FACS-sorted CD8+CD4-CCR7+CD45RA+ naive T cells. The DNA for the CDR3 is TGTGCCAGCAGCTTAGATTGGACAGGGGATCGGCAAGAGACCCAGTACTTC. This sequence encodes CASSLDWTGDRQETQYF.